This TCR beta chain stems from a study of human T cells and chemical hapten exposure. For the study at large: Per-sample TCR yields varied mainly from small pooled library volume differences. Study-level findings and limits: Those TCRs sitting above 1 in 1000 frequency stayed the same with DPC sensitization.

A word on this clonotype: Its antigen is undetermined.

Time point reported: patch test 3, about 24 weeks after DPC sensitization. Treatment here: therapeutic diphenylcyclopropenone sensitization with weekly scalp DPC. TCRdb re-called the RACE reads through MiXCR, storing one row per CDR3 protein. The table shows about 71,000 distinct CDR3 sequences, with approximately 12% occurring only once. The TCR sequence derives from a woman between 45 and 60 years old with alopecia areata. Some clones in this sample may be carry-over from other donors' samples. The sequences come from whole blood, collected in connection with sensitization to the hapten diphenylcyclopropenone (DPC).

CDR3 DNA sequence: TGTGCCAGCAGCCAAGAAAAGGGGAACTCCTACAATGAGCAGTTCTTC. Its translation: CASSQEKGNSYNEQFF. The chain links TRBV3-1 to TRBJ2-1, with D possibly matching TRBD1 (5 bases). CDR3 size: 16 residues. V lost 0 bases and J lost 0, with 9 bases in between. Germline V gene sequence: CDR1 LGHDT, CDR2 YNNKEL (reference sequence).